These T cell receptor beta chains were read from a single sample in a study of blood T cell repertoires in COVID-19. The assay was immunoSEQ multiplex PCR, and TCRdb's table has in-frame clones only and misses some. The data contain 100,000 to 150,000 clones, roughly 84% of them seen just once; the ten biggest clones take up 12%. The sample comprised peripheral blood. These receptors were obtained from a woman in her 30s who had recovered from COVID-19. CDR3s include the opening cysteine and the closing phenylalanine or tryptophan. The order of the fields is clone size, J gene, V gene, D gene, CDR3 protein, CDR3 DNA. D genes are given only for firm matches. The size field is filled for only some rows; it gives once, few, many or a size class.

clone size: NA
J gene: TRBJ2-7
V gene: TRBV18
D gene: TRBD2
CDR3 protein: CASTSGPSYEQYF
CDR3 DNA: TGTGCCAGCACTAGCGGCCCAAGTTACGAGCAGTACTTC

clone size: NA
J gene: TRBJ1-2
V gene: TRBV6-5
D gene: TRBD1
CDR3 protein: CASRRGQGNYGYTF
CDR3 DNA: TGTGCCAGCAGACGGGGACAGGGAAACTATGGCTACACCTTC

clone size: NA
J gene: TRBJ2-3
V gene: TRBV9
D gene: NA
CDR3 protein: CASSVALQEGMDTQYF
CDR3 DNA: TGTGCCAGCAGCGTAGCCCTCCAGGAGGGAATGGATACGCAGTATTTT

clone size: NA
J gene: TRBJ1-2
V gene: TRBV14
D gene: TRBD1
CDR3 protein: CASSQDWTGDYGYTF
CDR3 DNA: TGTGCCAGCAGCCAAGACTGGACAGGGGACTATGGCTACACCTTC

clone size: few
J gene: TRBJ1-4
V gene: TRBV7-8
D gene: TRBD1
CDR3 protein: CASSQKRLQGPNEKLFF
CDR3 DNA: TGTGCCAGCAGCCAAAAGCGTCTACAGGGGCCGAATGAAAAACTGTTTTTT

clone size: NA
J gene: TRBJ2-1
V gene: TRBV6-5
D gene: NA
CDR3 protein: CASSYRSLGSYNEQFF
CDR3 DNA: TGTGCCAGCAGTTACAGGAGTCTCGGCTCCTACAATGAGCAGTTCTTC

clone size: NA
J gene: TRBJ1-5
V gene: TRBV19
D gene: TRBD1
CDR3 protein: CASRRTGSNQPQHF
CDR3 DNA: TGTGCCAGTAGGAGGACAGGGAGCAATCAGCCCCAGCATTTT

clone size: NA
J gene: TRBJ2-7
V gene: TRBV9
D gene: NA
CDR3 protein: CASSVGGQWAPDYEQYF
CDR3 DNA: TGTGCCAGCAGCGTAGGGGGCCAGTGGGCCCCGGACTACGAGCAGTACTTC

clone size: NA
J gene: TRBJ1-4
V gene: TRBV5-4
D gene: TRBD1
CDR3 protein: CASSPDRGGEKLFF
CDR3 DNA: TGTGCCAGCAGCCCGGACAGGGGGGGAGAAAAACTGTTTTTT

clone size: once
J gene: TRBJ2-7
V gene: TRBV2
D gene: TRBD1
CDR3 protein: CASIQTGSREQYF
CDR3 DNA: TGTGCCAGCATCCAGACAGGGAGTAGGGAGCAGTACTTC

clone size: NA
J gene: TRBJ1-4
V gene: TRBV2
D gene: TRBD1
CDR3 protein: CASSRSGTADNEKLFF
CDR3 DNA: TGTGCCAGCAGTCGCTCCGGGACAGCCGACAATGAAAAACTGTTTTTT

clone size: NA
J gene: TRBJ1-3
V gene: TRBV12-5
D gene: TRBD1
CDR3 protein: CASGFAVRDRTYLSSGNTIYF
CDR3 DNA: TGTGCTAGTGGTTTTGCCGTAAGGGACAGGACTTATTTGAGCTCTGGAAACACCATATATTTT

clone size: medium-sized
J gene: TRBJ1-1
V gene: TRBV19
D gene: TRBD1
CDR3 protein: CASSITVSGTGAFF
CDR3 DNA: TGTGCCAGTAGTATTACGGTTTCCGGGACAGGAGCTTTCTTT

clone size: NA
J gene: TRBJ1-1
V gene: TRBV23-1
D gene: NA
CDR3 protein: CASSVGSRENTEAFF
CDR3 DNA: TGCGCCAGCAGTGTGGGTAGCAGAGAGAACACTGAAGCTTTCTTT

clone size: NA
J gene: TRBJ2-3
V gene: TRBV13
D gene: TRBD1
CDR3 protein: CASSFTGTGADTQYF
CDR3 DNA: TGTGCCAGCAGCTTCACCGGGACAGGGGCAGATACGCAGTATTTT

clone size: NA
J gene: TRBJ1-6
V gene: TRBV6-5
D gene: NA
CDR3 protein: CASSYALGHRESLHF
CDR3 DNA: TGTGCCAGCAGTTACGCCCTGGGGCATCGTGAATCCCTCCACTTT

clone size: NA
J gene: TRBJ1-2
V gene: TRBV29-1
D gene: NA
CDR3 protein: CSVEGAANYGYTF
CDR3 DNA: TGCAGCGTTGAAGGGGCAGCTAACTATGGCTACACCTTC

clone size: few
J gene: TRBJ1-4
V gene: TRBV5-5
D gene: NA
CDR3 protein: CASSLAGGEKLFF
CDR3 DNA: TGTGCCAGCAGCTTGGCGGGGGGTGAAAAACTGTTTTTT

clone size: NA
J gene: TRBJ1-3
V gene: TRBV7-8
D gene: NA
CDR3 protein: CASSLGGGGPRGNTIYF
CDR3 DNA: TGTGCCAGCAGCTTAGGTGGAGGCGGCCCTAGAGGAAACACCATATATTTT

clone size: few
J gene: TRBJ1-2
V gene: TRBV2
D gene: TRBD1
CDR3 protein: CASSEERQGIYGYTF
CDR3 DNA: TGTGCCAGCAGTGAGGAGAGACAGGGGATCTATGGCTACACCTTC

clone size: NA
J gene: TRBJ1-2
V gene: TRBV24-1
D gene: NA
CDR3 protein: CATTTRGYHYGYTF
CDR3 DNA: TGTGCCACCACCACCCGGGGTTACCACTATGGCTACACCTTC

clone size: few
J gene: TRBJ2-5
V gene: TRBV10-2
D gene: NA
CDR3 protein: CASRDRAGRTQYF
CDR3 DNA: TGCGCCAGCAGGGACAGAGCGGGGCGGACCCAGTACTTC

clone size: many
J gene: TRBJ2-1
V gene: TRBV5-1
D gene: NA
CDR3 protein: CASSSQVYEQFF
CDR3 DNA: TGCGCCAGCAGCTCACAGGTGTATGAGCAGTTCTTC

clone size: NA
J gene: TRBJ1-2
V gene: TRBV29-1
D gene: NA
CDR3 protein: CSVQGVNGYTF
CDR3 DNA: TGCAGCGTACAGGGCGTAAATGGCTACACCTTC

clone size: NA
J gene: TRBJ2-2
V gene: TRBV12-3/TRBV12-4
D gene: NA
CDR3 protein: CASSLPSAGELFF
CDR3 DNA: TGTGCCAGCAGTTTACCCAGTGCCGGGGAGCTGTTTTTT

clone size: NA
J gene: TRBJ1-6
V gene: TRBV19
D gene: NA
CDR3 protein: CASSISERNSPLHF
CDR3 DNA: TGTGCCAGTAGTATTTCAGAGAGGAATTCACCCCTCCACTTT

clone size: NA
J gene: TRBJ1-4
V gene: TRBV3-1/TRBV3-2
D gene: NA
CDR3 protein: CASSQEGSPEKLFF
CDR3 DNA: TGTGCCAGCAGCCAAGAGGGCAGTCCAGAAAAACTGTTTTTT

clone size: NA
J gene: TRBJ2-3
V gene: TRBV9
D gene: TRBD2
CDR3 protein: CASSERGSGREADTQYF
CDR3 DNA: TGTGCCAGCAGCGAGAGGGGTAGCGGGAGGGAGGCAGATACGCAGTATTTT

clone size: NA
J gene: TRBJ1-6
V gene: TRBV10-3
D gene: NA
CDR3 protein: CAISVRGSYNSPLHF
CDR3 DNA: TGTGCCATCAGTGTACGGGGGTCCTATAATTCACCCCTCCACTTT

clone size: NA
J gene: TRBJ1-5
V gene: TRBV11-2
D gene: NA
CDR3 protein: CASSLNSRGQPQHF
CDR3 DNA: TGTGCCAGCAGCTTAAATAGCAGAGGTCAGCCCCAGCATTTT

clone size: NA
J gene: TRBJ1-2
V gene: TRBV7-9
D gene: TRBD1
CDR3 protein: CASTLAGGSYGYTF
CDR3 DNA: TGTGCCAGCACCTTGGCAGGGGGAAGCTATGGCTACACCTTC

clone size: NA
J gene: TRBJ1-1
V gene: TRBV29-1
D gene: NA
CDR3 protein: CSDEGGNTEAFF
CDR3 DNA: TGCAGCGACGAGGGAGGGAACACTGAAGCTTTCTTT

clone size: few
J gene: TRBJ2-7
V gene: TRBV6-5
D gene: TRBD1
CDR3 protein: CASRRTGDYEQYF
CDR3 DNA: TGTGCCAGCCGGCGGACAGGTGACTACGAGCAGTACTTC

clone size: NA
J gene: TRBJ2-7
V gene: TRBV15
D gene: TRBD1
CDR3 protein: CATSRDPTGQPGGREQYF
CDR3 DNA: TGTGCCACCAGCAGAGATCCGACAGGGCAACCCGGAGGTCGCGAGCAGTACTTC

clone size: NA
J gene: TRBJ2-1
V gene: TRBV7-6
D gene: TRBD2
CDR3 protein: CASSDTLAGVEFF
CDR3 DNA: TGTGCCAGCAGCGACACACTAGCGGGAGTGGAGTTCTTC

clone size: few
J gene: TRBJ2-7
V gene: TRBV2
D gene: NA
CDR3 protein: CASSASSIPSYEQYF
CDR3 DNA: TGTGCCAGCAGTGCTTCCTCTATTCCCTCCTACGAGCAGTACTTC

clone size: NA
J gene: TRBJ1-2
V gene: TRBV3-1/TRBV3-2
D gene: NA
CDR3 protein: CASSQDLGKPSRGYGYTF
CDR3 DNA: TGTGCCAGCAGCCAAGATCTTGGTAAACCCTCAAGGGGCTATGGCTACACCTTC

clone size: NA
J gene: TRBJ2-2
V gene: TRBV2
D gene: TRBD2
CDR3 protein: CASSGVSGSPGELFF
CDR3 DNA: TGTGCCAGCAGTGGGGTTAGCGGGAGTCCCGGGGAGCTGTTTTTT